The T cell receptor beta chain described here comes from a study of graft-versus-host responses after intestinal transplantation. The overall study: Multivisceral, liver-intestinal, or isolated intestinal grafts were transplanted into recipients. Findings and caveats of the study: Among recipient marrow samples, GvH clones were found; some appeared first in ileum or blood.

Sequencing was performed with immunoSEQ multiplex PCR; in TCRdb, only in-frame clones are kept and a portion is missing. The repertoire holds some 86,000 clones, with around nine tenths as singletons. This clone was detected only once. Its specificity is not known. The receptor was isolated from a human donor who received an intestinal transplant. The sequenced sample was unstimulated CD8+ T cells sorted from spleen or lymph node cells, obtained before intestinal transplant.

The DNA for the CDR3 is TGTGCCAGCAGCGGGGGACAGGGGGCCTATAGCAATCAGCCCCAGCATTTT. Translation: CASSGGQGAYSNQPQHF. The chain recombines TRBV7-9 with TRBJ1-5; 12 bases align to TRBD1. The length of the CDR3 is 17 residues. After removal of 5 bases from V and 0 bases from J, the junction contained 5 bases not matched to a gene. Germline V gives CDR1 SEHNR, CDR2 FQNEAQ (reference sequence).